One and the same sample provided the 27 T cell receptor beta chains below, sequenced in a study of shared clonotypes between healthy human individuals. Libraries were prepared by immunoSEQ multiplex PCR; TCRdb keeps only in-frame clonotypes and omits some of them. Among about half a million clones, around four fifths were seen once, and the ten largest hold about 11%. Sequenced material: PBMCs. The receptors originated from a woman in her thirties or forties in good health. Some clones in this sample may be carry-over from other donors' samples.

This chain uses TRBV5-1 with TRBJ2-1, with a possible D match to TRBD2 (6 bases). This CDR3 is 15 amino acids long. With 4 bases removed from V and 4 bases from J, the gap between germline ends came to 15 bases. Germline-derived CDR1 and CDR2 are SGHRS and YFSETQ. CDR3 region: CASSRGMGTYNEQFF. Here the CDR3 DNA reads TGCGCCAGCAGCCGCGGGATGGGGACTTACAATGAGCAGTTCTTC.

This clone has only one observation. The chain joins TRBV28 to TRBJ2-7, with TRBD2 as a possible D gene (6 bases). This CDR3 spans 14 amino acids. Germline assignment: CDR1 MDHEN and CDR2 SYDVKM. Trimming shortened V by 6 bases and J by 1 base, and 13 bases separated the two germline ends. The CDR3 bases are TGTGCCAGCAGCAGACTAGGATCTTCCTACGAGCAGTACTTC. Encoded protein: CASSRLGSSYEQYF.

The chain employs TRBV28 and TRBJ2-7; D possibly corresponds to TRBD1 (5 bases). Trimming cost V 5 bases and J 1 base, with 15 bases left between them. The CDR3 spans 15 residues. Germline V gives CDR1 MDHEN, CDR2 SYDVKM. The CDR3 reads CASSPPTVVSYEQYF. The CDR3 coding sequence is TGTGCCAGCAGTCCCCCGACAGTCGTGTCCTACGAGCAGTACTTC.

This chain links TRBV28 with TRBJ1-5; no firm D call. Germline V gives CDR1 MDHEN, CDR2 SYDVKM. This CDR3 region has 14 residues. Trimming removed 6 bases at V and 3 bases at J, with 12 bases between. The CDR3 region has the DNA TGTGCCAGCAGCCCCGAGACGGACAATCAGCCCCAGCATTTT. Its protein is CASSPETDNQPQHF.

With respect to this clone: This specimen includes other DNA sequences encoding the same CDR3. CDR3 sequence reads: CASSLQGPNVLTF. DNA of the CDR3: TGTGCCAGCAGTCTACAGGGTCCCAACGTCCTGACTTTC. The rearrangement joins TRBV28 to TRBJ2-6; perhaps TRBD1 as D (6 bases). V lost 5 bases, J lost 8 bases, and 10 bases lay in between. Germline V CDR1 and CDR2: MDHEN, SYDVKM. This CDR3 contains 13 residues.

This chain connects TRBV30 to TRBJ2-3; 12 bases line up with TRBD2. CDR1 GTSNPN and CDR2 SVGIG come from the germline V gene (reference sequence). Trimming cost V 0 bases and J 1 base; bases outside gene matches: 2. This CDR3 has 16 amino acids. CDR3 sequence reads: CAWSVPSGRGTDTQYF. DNA for the CDR3: TGTGCCTGGAGTGTTCCTAGCGGGAGGGGCACAGATACGCAGTATTTT. Complete variable domain (other parts from reference TRBV30 and TRBJ2-3): SQTIHQWPATLVQPVGSPLSLECTVEGTSNPNLYWYRQAAGRGLQLLFYSVGIGQISSEVPQNLSASRPQDRQFILSSKKLLLSDSGFYLCAWSVPSGRGTDTQYFGPGTRLTVL.

The rearrangement joins TRBV11-2 to TRBJ2-4; no definite D call. There are 13 residues in the CDR3. The V and J ends lost 5 bases and 6 bases respectively, with 11 bases between them. The V gene's germline CDR1 is SGHAT and CDR2 FQNNGV. Here the CDR3 DNA reads TGTGCCAGCAGCCCCCACTGGGGAAACATTCAGTACTTC. Translation gives CASSPHWGNIQYF.

V gene TRBV14 combines with J gene TRBJ2-7; D perhaps matches TRBD1 (5 bases). The CDR3 runs to 15 residues. The V and J ends lost 1 base and 8 bases respectively, with 18 bases between them. Germline V gene data show CDR1 as SGHDN and CDR2 as FVKESK. The CDR3 DNA sequence: TGTGCCAGCAGCCAAGTTGGCAGACAGCCCCTCAAGCAGTACTTC. This encodes CASSQVGRQPLKQYF.

The V call is TRBV30, the J call TRBJ2-3; D is possibly TRBD2 (5 bases). This CDR3 comprises 13 residues. The germline gives CDR1 GTSNPN, CDR2 SVGIG (reference sequence). V was cut by 5 bases and J by 1 base, with 10 bases left in between. CDR3: CAWGLYGTDTQYF. DNA of the CDR3: TGTGCCTGGGGACTCTATGGCACAGATACGCAGTATTTT.

V usage is TRBV5-1 and J usage is TRBJ2-1; a possible D gene is TRBD2 (6 bases). Germline V lookup: CDR1 SGHRS, CDR2 YFSETQ. The CDR3 is 14 residues long. The V end lost 0 bases, the J end lost 8 bases, and 12 bases lay between the germline ends. The CDR3 region is CASSLEGERDEQFF. The DNA for the CDR3 is TGCGCCAGCAGCTTGGAAGGGGAGCGGGATGAGCAGTTCTTC.

This clone has just one count. The chain couples TRBV28 to TRBJ2-2; 15 nucleotides align to TRBD2. The ends lost 5 bases at V and 3 bases at J; junction bases unmatched: 10. Germline values: CDR1 MDHEN, CDR2 SYDVKM. The CDR3 is 19 amino acids. Here the CDR3 reads CASSKWTSGRARDTGELFF. In DNA form, the CDR3 reads TGTGCCAGCAGTAAATGGACTAGCGGGAGGGCCCGGGACACCGGGGAGCTGTTTTTT.

V gene TRBV14 combines with J gene TRBJ2-5; D is possibly TRBD2 (5 bases). CDR1 SGHDN and CDR2 FVKESK come from the germline V gene. Trimming cost V 3 bases and J 5 bases, with 22 bases left between them. The CDR3 consists of 17 residues. The DNA for the CDR3 is TGTGCCAGCAGCCACCGCCGCTCGAATGAGGGTACGGAGACCCAGTACTTC. Amino acids: CASSHRRSNEGTETQYF. The whole variable domain, remainder taken from reference TRBV14 and TRBJ2-5, is EAGVTQFPSHSVIEKGQTVTLRCDPISGHDNLYWYRRVMGKEIKFLLHFVKESKQDESGMPNNRFLAERTGGTYSTLKVQPAELEDSGVYFCASSHRRSNEGTETQYFGPGTRLLVL.

This clone came up once. The V call is TRBV5-1, the J call TRBJ2-3; D ambiguous. V was shortened by 4 bases and J by 5 bases, with 14 bases between the two germline ends. CDR1 is SGHRS and CDR2 is YFSETQ in the germline V gene. This CDR3 comprises 14 residues. CDR3 sequence reads: CASSPVGSGDTQYF. The CDR3 DNA reads as TGCGCCAGCAGCCCGGTGGGGTCGGGAGATACGCAGTATTTT.

The gene calls are TRBV2 and TRBJ2-2, with D hard to call. The CDR3 spans 16 residues. The ends were cut back, 5 bases at V and 4 bases at J, with 17 bases in the middle. Looked up from germline, CDR1 is SNHLY and CDR2 is FYNNEI. Here the CDR3 reads CASSPTDGRSTGELFF. DNA for the CDR3: TGTGCCAGCAGTCCGACGGACGGACGGAGCACCGGGGAGCTGTTTTTT.

In DNA, the CDR3 is TGTGCCAGCAGTGAGTATAGCGGGAGTGAGCAGTACTTC. This sequence encodes CASSEYSGSEQYF. The chain has TRBV27 and TRBJ2-5; 9 nucleotides match TRBD2. The CDR3 runs 13 residues. Trimming at V came to 5 bases and at J to 11 bases, leaving 9 bases not matched to a gene. CDR1 and CDR2 (germline): MNHEY, SMNVEV (reference sequence).

This chain connects TRBV5-6 to TRBJ1-2, with a weak D call TRBD1 (6 bases). With 0 bases removed from V and 5 bases from J, the gap between germline ends came to 14 bases. The CDR3 covers 15 residues. Germline V gene lookup returns CDR1 SGHDT and CDR2 YYEEEE. The CDR3 sequence: CASSLGFGQQYGYTF. DNA for the CDR3: TGTGCCAGCAGCTTGGGTTTCGGACAGCAGTATGGCTACACCTTC.

The V call is TRBV18, the J call TRBJ2-1; 9 positions match TRBD2. The germline V gene encodes CDR1 KGHSH and CDR2 LQKENI. There are 14 residues in the CDR3. With V trimmed by 5 bases and J by 10 bases, 9 bases remained unmatched. Here the CDR3 reads CASSSYSGSEEQFF. The CDR3 DNA reads as TGTGCCAGCTCATCCTATAGCGGGAGTGAGGAGCAGTTCTTC. Using reference TRBV18 and TRBJ2-1 for the parts outside the CDR3, the full variable domain is NAGVMQNPRHLVRRRGQEARLRCSPMKGHSHVYWYRQLPEEGLKFMVYLQKENIIDESGMPKERFSAEFPKEGPSILRIQQVVRGDSAAYFCASSSYSGSEEQFFGPGTRLTVL.

The V gene is TRBV2, the J gene TRBJ1-2; 12 nucleotides agree with TRBD1. V lost 5 bases and J lost 6; bases outside the gene matches: 4. The CDR3 spans 14 residues. CDR1 SNHLY and CDR2 FYNNEI come from the germline V gene. Here the CDR3 reads CASSRDRGRDGYTF. In DNA form, the CDR3 reads TGTGCCAGCAGTAGGGACAGGGGGCGGGATGGCTACACCTTC.

The gene calls are TRBV27 and TRBJ2-1; 11 nucleotides align to TRBD2. The J segment lost 0 bases and the V segment lost 6 bases, leaving 7 bases of the junction unmatched. Per germline, CDR1 MNHEY and CDR2 SMNVEV (reference sequence). The length of the CDR3 is 17 residues. CDR3 sequence (DNA): TGTGCCAGCAGCTCGGGACTAGCGGCCACCTCCTACAATGAGCAGTTCTTC. Its translation is CASSSGLAATSYNEQFF.

This clone has a count of ten or more. This specimen includes other DNA sequences encoding the same CDR3. This chain links TRBV4-1 with TRBJ2-7; no clear D gene. This CDR3 comprises 17 residues. The V and J ends lost 2 bases and 2 bases respectively, with 19 bases between them. The germline CDR1 and CDR2 sequences are MGHRA and YSYEKL. The chain's CDR3 is CASSQPLTTYTPYEQYF. The CDR3 DNA follows: TGCGCCAGCAGCCAACCCCTAACGACTTACACCCCCTACGAGCAGTACTTC.

V usage is TRBV6-4 and J usage is TRBJ2-1; 9 bases are shared with TRBD2. The V gene end was trimmed by 6 bases and the J gene end by 7 bases; junction bases not matched to a gene: 4. CDR3 length equals 13 residues. Germline values: CDR1 MRHNA, CDR2 SNTAGT. CDR3 sequence (DNA): TGTGCCAGCAGCGTAGCGGGAGTTAATGAGCAGTTCTTC. Its protein product is CASSVAGVNEQFF.

The V call is TRBV18, the J call TRBJ2-3; D unclear. Trimming left V 6 bases short and J 1 base short, with 5 bases between. The CDR3 has 12 amino acids. Germline CDR1 is KGHSH and CDR2 is LQKENI. The CDR3 DNA sequence: TGTGCCAGCTCCGCCCGCACAGATACGCAGTATTTT. Its protein product is CASSARTDTQYF.

V and J are TRBV28 and TRBJ2-1; D may correspond to TRBD1 or TRBD2 (5 bases each). Germline V gene lookup returns CDR1 MDHEN and CDR2 SYDVKM. V was trimmed by 5 bases and J by 0 bases, leaving 11 bases between them. The CDR3 covers 15 residues. The CDR3 protein is CASSVGRSSYNEQFF. The CDR3 nucleotides are TGTGCCAGCAGTGTGGGACGGAGCTCCTACAATGAGCAGTTCTTC.

V usage is TRBV30 and J usage is TRBJ2-1, with D perhaps given as TRBD1 or TRBD2 (5 bases each). CDR3 length: 13 residues. The germline CDR1 and CDR2 sequences are GTSNPN and SVGIG (reference sequence). Trimming cost V 5 bases and J 5 bases, with 13 bases left between them. The CDR3 is CAWGRDPNNEQFF. The CDR3 DNA sequence: TGTGCCTGGGGACGGGACCCAAACAATGAGCAGTTCTTC. The variable domain in full, with the rest retrieved from reference TRBV30 and TRBJ2-1, is SQTIHQWPATLVQPVGSPLSLECTVEGTSNPNLYWYRQAAGRGLQLLFYSVGIGQISSEVPQNLSASRPQDRQFILSSKKLLLSDSGFYLCAWGRDPNNEQFFGPGTRLTVL.

This chain connects TRBV11-2 to TRBJ1-2; D gene ambiguous. The ends were cut back, 5 bases at V and 2 bases at J, with 6 bases in the middle. The CDR3 consists of 12 residues. Germline loops: CDR1 SGHAT, CDR2 FQNNGV. This chain's CDR3 is CASSGVNYGYTF. DNA of the CDR3: TGTGCCAGCAGCGGGGTGAACTATGGCTACACCTTC.

V gene TRBV6-6 combines with J gene TRBJ1-1; D gene ambiguous. Germline V gene lookup returns CDR1 MNHNY and CDR2 SVGAGI (reference sequence). V dropped 2 bases and J dropped 3 bases, with 7 bases sitting between them. CDR3 length equals 13 residues. DNA of the CDR3: TGTGCCAGCAGTTACGGGCAAGACACTGAAGCTTTCTTT. This encodes CASSYGQDTEAFF.

This chain uses TRBV6-1 with TRBJ2-1; D unresolved. CDR3 size: 13 residues. Germline-derived CDR1 and CDR2 are MNHNS and SASEGT. The V and J ends lost 0 bases and 6 bases respectively, with 6 bases between them. CDR3 bases: TGTGCCAGCAGTGAAGCGCGGACCAATGAGCAGTTCTTC. Its translation: CASSEARTNEQFF.